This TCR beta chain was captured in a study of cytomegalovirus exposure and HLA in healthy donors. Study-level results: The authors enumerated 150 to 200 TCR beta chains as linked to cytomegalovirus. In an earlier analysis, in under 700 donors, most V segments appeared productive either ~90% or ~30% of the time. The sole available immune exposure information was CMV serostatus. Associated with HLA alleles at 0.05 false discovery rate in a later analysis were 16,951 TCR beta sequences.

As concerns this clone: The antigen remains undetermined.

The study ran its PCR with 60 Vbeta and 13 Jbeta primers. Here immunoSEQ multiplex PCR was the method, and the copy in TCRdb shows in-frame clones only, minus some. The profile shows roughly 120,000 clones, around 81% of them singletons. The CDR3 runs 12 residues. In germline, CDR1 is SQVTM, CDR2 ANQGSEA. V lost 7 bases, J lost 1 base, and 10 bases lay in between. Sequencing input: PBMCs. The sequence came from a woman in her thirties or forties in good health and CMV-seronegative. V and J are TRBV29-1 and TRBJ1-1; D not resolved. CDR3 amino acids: CSGSRGNTEAFF. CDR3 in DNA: TGCAGCGGAAGCCGGGGGAACACTGAAGCTTTCTTT.